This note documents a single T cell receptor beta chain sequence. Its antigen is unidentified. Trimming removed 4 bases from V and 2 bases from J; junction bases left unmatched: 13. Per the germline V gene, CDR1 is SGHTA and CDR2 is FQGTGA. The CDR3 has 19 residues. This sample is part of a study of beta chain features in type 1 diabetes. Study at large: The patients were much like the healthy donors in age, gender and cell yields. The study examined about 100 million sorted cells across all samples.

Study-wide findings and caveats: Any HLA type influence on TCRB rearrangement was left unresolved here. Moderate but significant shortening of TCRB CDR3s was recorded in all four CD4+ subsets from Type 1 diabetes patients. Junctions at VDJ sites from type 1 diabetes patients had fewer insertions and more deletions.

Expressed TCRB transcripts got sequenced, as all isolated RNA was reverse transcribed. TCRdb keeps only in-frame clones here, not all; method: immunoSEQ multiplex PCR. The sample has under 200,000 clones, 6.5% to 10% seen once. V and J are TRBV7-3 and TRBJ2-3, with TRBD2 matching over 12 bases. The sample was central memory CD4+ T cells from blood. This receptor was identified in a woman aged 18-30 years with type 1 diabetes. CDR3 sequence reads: CASSSPTMTSGRSTDTQYF. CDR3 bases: TGTGCCAGCAGCTCCCCCACAATGACTAGCGGGAGATCCACAGATACGCAGTATTTT. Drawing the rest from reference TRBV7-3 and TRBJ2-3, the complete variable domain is GAGVSQTPSNKVTEKGKYVELRCDPISGHTALYWYRQSLGQGPEFLIYFQGTGAADDSGLPNDRFFAVRPEGSVSTLKIQRTERGDSAVYLCASSSPTMTSGRSTDTQYFGPGTRLTVL.